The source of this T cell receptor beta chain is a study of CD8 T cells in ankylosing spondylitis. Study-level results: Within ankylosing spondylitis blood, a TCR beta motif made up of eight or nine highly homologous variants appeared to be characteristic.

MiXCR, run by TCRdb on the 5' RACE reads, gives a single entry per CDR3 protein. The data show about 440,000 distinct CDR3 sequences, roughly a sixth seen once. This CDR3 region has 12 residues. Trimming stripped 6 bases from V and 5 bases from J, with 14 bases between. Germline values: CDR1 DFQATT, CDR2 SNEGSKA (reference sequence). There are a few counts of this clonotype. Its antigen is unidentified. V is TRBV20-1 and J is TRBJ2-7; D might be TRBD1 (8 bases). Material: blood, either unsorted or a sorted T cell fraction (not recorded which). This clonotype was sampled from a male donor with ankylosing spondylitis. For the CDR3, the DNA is TGCAGTGCAACACAGGGGGGGAACGAGCAGTACTTC. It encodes CSATQGGNEQYF.